One sample yielded the 16 T cell receptor beta chains listed below, sequenced in a study of immune cell composition in non-small cell lung cancer. Libraries were prepared by immunoSEQ multiplex PCR; TCRdb keeps only in-frame clonotypes and omits some of them. There are approximately 9,100 clones in the sample; under 85% occur only once, and roughly 9% lies in the top ten. The sequenced sample consisted of lung tumor tissue. All receptors derive from a human donor with non-small cell lung cancer.

This chain uses TRBV30 with TRBJ2-2; TRBD1 aligns across 9 bases. With 4 bases clipped from V and 4 bases from J, the junction kept 10 bases outside the gene matches. The CDR3 loop spans 16 amino acids. Germline values: CDR1 GTSNPN, CDR2 SVGIG (reference sequence). The CDR3 DNA follows: TGTGCCTGGATCTCCAGGGACAGGGTACCCACCGGGGAGCTGTTTTTT. Protein product: CAWISRDRVPTGELFF.

The chain couples TRBV27 to TRBJ1-2; D may be TRBD1 (5 bases). CDR3 length: 14 residues. Germline CDR1 is MNHEY and CDR2 is SMNVEV (reference sequence). With 4 bases removed from V and 7 bases from J, the gap between germline ends came to 16 bases. The CDR3 region has the DNA TGTGCCAGCAGTTCTTCAGGGAGGCGTGTTGGCTACACCTTC. Translation: CASSSSGRRVGYTF.

The rearrangement uses TRBV6-5 and TRBJ2-5; 8 nucleotides line up with TRBD2. The CDR3 runs 15 residues. With V trimmed by 0 bases and J by 4 bases, 4 bases remained unmatched. CDR1 and CDR2 (germline): MNHEY, SVGAGI. Here the CDR3 DNA reads TGTGCCAGCAGTTACTCGTGGGCGGGGGGAGAGACCCAGTACTTC. Residues: CASSYSWAGGETQYF.

The chain combines TRBV5-1 with TRBJ2-2, with 8 bases fitting TRBD1. Losses at the gene ends were 5 bases for V and 5 bases for J; bases not matched to a gene: 5. Germline-derived CDR1 and CDR2 are SGHRS and YFSETQ. The CDR3 contains 14 residues. The CDR3 bases are TGCGCCAGCAGAGACAGGGGAAGGACCGGGGAGCTGTTTTTT. Translating it yields CASRDRGRTGELFF.

The CDR3, as DNA: TGTGCCAGCAGGGGGACTAGGTCCCTGTTTTTT. It translates to CASRGTRSLFF. This chain links TRBV6-1 with TRBJ2-2, with 8 bases matching TRBD2. Trimming cost V 6 bases and J 14 bases; bases outside gene matches: 5. The germline gives CDR1 MNHNS, CDR2 SASEGT. There are 11 residues in the CDR3.

The chain couples TRBV27 to TRBJ2-1; TRBD2 matches at 8 bases. CDR1 is MNHEY, CDR2 SMNVEV, per germline (reference sequence). J was trimmed by 3 bases and V by 4 bases; bases with no gene match: 5. This CDR3 contains 15 residues. CDR3 in DNA: TGTGCCAGCAGTTCGGGAGGGGCCGACTACAATGAGCAGTTCTTC. This sequence encodes CASSSGGADYNEQFF.

The chain links TRBV12-2 to TRBJ2-3; the D call TRBD2 from the table was never checked on the DNA. TRBV12-2 is shown as a pseudogene. CDR3 length equals 18 residues. CDR3 loop: CASRLAHGPETSTDTQYF. The CDR3 DNA reads TGTGCAAGTCGCTTAGCCCATGGCCCGGAGACTAGCACAGATACGCAGTATTTT.

This clone turned up a few times. The chain has TRBV25-1 and TRBJ2-2, with a possible D match to TRBD1 (5 bases). The CDR3 spans 16 residues. Per germline, CDR1 MGHDK and CDR2 SYGVNS. Between the trimmed V and J ends, which lost 5 bases and 0 bases, there was a span of 13 bases. Written as DNA, the CDR3 is TGTGCCAGCAGTTCCCTAGACAGCCCGAACACCGGGGAGCTGTTTTTT. It translates to CASSSLDSPNTGELFF.

This chain connects TRBV6-6 to TRBJ2-2, with D maybe TRBD2 (6 bases). CDR3 length: 14 residues. CDR1 and CDR2 from the germline V gene are MNHNY and SVGAGI (reference sequence). The V end lost 0 bases, the J end lost 5 bases, and 7 bases lay between the germline ends. This chain's CDR3 is CASSYSRGTGELFF. CDR3 DNA sequence: TGTGCCAGCAGTTACTCCCGGGGGACCGGGGAGCTGTTTTTT.

This chain uses TRBV28 with TRBJ1-6; tentative D call: TRBD1 (5 bases). The CDR3 consists of 17 residues. V lost 5 bases to trimming and J lost 2 bases, with 16 bases between them. CDR1 is MDHEN and CDR2 is SYDVKM in the germline V gene. For the CDR3, the DNA is TGTGCCAGCAGTCCCTATTTGGGGGTCACCTATAATTCACCCCTCCACTTT. It codes for CASSPYLGVTYNSPLHF.

The chain couples TRBV18 to TRBJ2-7; 11 bases align to TRBD1. The germline V gene has CDR1 KGHSH and CDR2 LQKENI. This CDR3 comprises 15 residues. The V segment lost 6 bases and the J segment 1 base; nucleotides outside the gene matches: 5. The CDR3 spells CASSPGQGASYEQYF. In DNA, the CDR3 is TGTGCCAGCTCCCCCGGACAGGGGGCTTCCTACGAGCAGTACTTC. The variable domain in full, with the rest retrieved from reference TRBV18 and TRBJ2-7, is NAGVMQNPRHLVRRRGQEARLRCSPMKGHSHVYWYRQLPEEGLKFMVYLQKENIIDESGMPKERFSAEFPKEGPSILRIQQVVRGDSAAYFCASSPGQGASYEQYFGPGTRLTVT.

CDR3 residues: CASSLGGTGNTEAFF. As DNA, the CDR3 is TGCGCCAGCAGCTTGGGAGGGACAGGGAACACTGAAGCTTTCTTT. The V and J genes are TRBV5-1 and TRBJ1-1; TRBD1 matches 8 bases. J was trimmed by 1 base and V by 0 bases; bases with no gene match: 2. Germline V gene data show CDR1 as SGHRS and CDR2 as YFSETQ. The CDR3 runs to 15 residues.

This clone has more than one count but fewer than ten. V usage is TRBV2 and J usage is TRBJ2-7; perhaps TRBD1 as D (6 bases). The CDR3 is made up of 13 amino acids. Germline-derived CDR1 and CDR2 are SNHLY and FYNNEI. V dropped 6 bases and J dropped 3 bases, with 12 bases sitting between them. Written as DNA, the CDR3 is TGTGCCAGCAGGATTCAGGGGATCTACGAGCAGTACTTC. Translating gives CASRIQGIYEQYF.

The rearrangement joins TRBV5-5 to TRBJ2-7, with a tentative D call TRBD1 (6 bases). In germline, CDR1 is SGHKS, CDR2 YYEKEE (reference sequence). CDR3 length: 15 amino acids. Trimming cost V 2 bases and J 4 bases, with 16 bases left between them. The CDR3: CASSFQGQGPYEQYF. In DNA form, the CDR3 reads TGTGCCAGCAGCTTTCAGGGACAAGGGCCTTACGAGCAGTACTTC.

The rearrangement links TRBV6-1 to TRBJ2-4; weak D call: TRBD1 (5 bases). Germline values: CDR1 MNHNS, CDR2 SASEGT. Trimming removed 6 bases from V and 7 bases from J, with 13 bases in between. The CDR3 totals 13 residues. The CDR3 loop reads CASRKDSANIQYF. The CDR3 DNA reads as TGTGCCAGCAGAAAAGACAGTGCGAACATTCAGTACTTC.

Here the CDR3 reads CASSLEYGGGQAFF. The CDR3 region has the DNA TGTGCCAGCAGCTTAGAATACGGCGGGGGCCAAGCTTTCTTT. The rearrangement links TRBV7-2 to TRBJ1-1, with a tentative D call TRBD1 (6 bases). V was trimmed by 1 base and J by 9 bases, leaving 15 bases between them. Germline CDR1 and CDR2: SGHTA and FQGNSA. The CDR3 runs 14 residues.